The clone carrying this T cell receptor (delta chain) was seen at least ten times. The antigen remains undetermined. CDR3 length: 23 amino acids. From germline, CDR1 is TSWWSYY and CDR2 QGS. With 4 bases removed from V and 0 bases from J, the gap between germline ends came to 36 bases. PBMCs from patients and controls supplied the genomic DNA for sequencing. These data originate in a study of gamma delta lymphoproliferative disorders and STAT genes. Study at large: Gamma-chain libraries were built from at least 50 ng of genomic DNA with the LymphoTrack Dx TCRG Assay. Delta libraries were made per EuroClonality-NGS working group procedure. General study findings and limits: Apart from two gamma clonotypes, major patient clonotypes were public.

TCRdb re-called clones from the multiplex PCR reads via CATT. The data contain about 3,400 delta-chain clones, 0.85% to 1.2% of them singletons. This rearrangement joins TRDV1 to TRDJ1; the D gene is possibly TRDD2 (6 bases). This sequence was found in a human donor in good health. Material for sequencing was blood. The CDR3 protein is CALGVPLAFPTSGAGTYTDKLIF. CDR3 nucleotides: TGTGCTCTTGGGGTCCCACTGGCCTTCCCTACGTCGGGGGCCGGTACTTACACCGATAAACTCATCTTT.